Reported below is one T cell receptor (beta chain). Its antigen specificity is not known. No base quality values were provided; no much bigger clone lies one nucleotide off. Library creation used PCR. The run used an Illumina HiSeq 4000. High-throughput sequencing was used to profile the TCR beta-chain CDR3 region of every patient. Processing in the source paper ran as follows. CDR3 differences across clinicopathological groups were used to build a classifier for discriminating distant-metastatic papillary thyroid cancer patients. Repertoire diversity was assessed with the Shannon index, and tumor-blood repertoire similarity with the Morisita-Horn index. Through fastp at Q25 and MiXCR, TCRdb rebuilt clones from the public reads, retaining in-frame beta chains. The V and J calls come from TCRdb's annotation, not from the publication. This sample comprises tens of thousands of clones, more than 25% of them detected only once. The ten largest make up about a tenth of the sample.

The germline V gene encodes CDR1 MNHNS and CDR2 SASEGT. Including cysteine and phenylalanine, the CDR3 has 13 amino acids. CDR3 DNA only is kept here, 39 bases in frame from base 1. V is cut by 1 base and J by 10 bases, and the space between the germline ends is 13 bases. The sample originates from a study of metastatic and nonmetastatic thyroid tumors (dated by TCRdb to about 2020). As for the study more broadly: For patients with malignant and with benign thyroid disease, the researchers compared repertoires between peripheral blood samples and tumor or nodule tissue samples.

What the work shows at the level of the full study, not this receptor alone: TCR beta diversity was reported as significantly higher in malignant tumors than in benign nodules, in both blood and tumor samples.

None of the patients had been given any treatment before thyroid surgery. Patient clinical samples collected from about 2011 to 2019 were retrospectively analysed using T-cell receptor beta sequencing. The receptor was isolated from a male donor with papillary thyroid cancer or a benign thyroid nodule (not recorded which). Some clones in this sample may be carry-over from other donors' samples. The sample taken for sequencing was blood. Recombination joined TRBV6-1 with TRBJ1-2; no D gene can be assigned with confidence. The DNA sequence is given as TGTGCCAGCAGTGAAGGGAATTGGGGAACCTACACCTTC. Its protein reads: CASSEGNWGTYTF.